The clone carrying this TCR beta chain was seen only a few times. Antigen: not known. This sample is part of a study of beta chain features in type 1 diabetes. General study results and limits: Insertion counts at VDJ junctions were lower in type 1 diabetes patients, who also showed more deletions there. The naive, central memory and Treg TCRB repertoires looked more alike in patients than they did in healthy donors. The study found moderately but significantly shorter TCRB CDR3s in all four CD4+ subsets of Type 1 diabetes patients.

Looked up from germline, CDR1 is SGHAT and CDR2 is FQNNGV. The ends were cut back, 2 bases at V and 0 bases at J, with 12 bases in the middle. The CDR3 extends over 16 amino acids. The entirety of the isolated RNA underwent reverse transcription, so expressed TCRB transcripts were sequenced. Repertoires were generated with immunoSEQ multiplex PCR, while TCRdb's copy carries only in-frame clones and drops some. Of about 170,000 clones in the sample, under 9.5% are singletons; the top ten hold under 0.6%. The receptor's source is a man younger than 35 with type 1 diabetes. This rearrangement joins TRBV11-2 to TRBJ2-3, with D possibly being TRBD2 (5 bases). Sample: central memory CD4+ T cells from blood. CDR3 nucleotide sequence: TGTGCCAGCAGCTTAAGTCGAGCGGCTAGCACAGATACGCAGTATTTT. This gives the protein CASSLSRAASTDTQYF.